This TCR beta chain originates from a study of OX40 agonist ivuxolimab in advanced cancers. Overall study context: Among those treated, three patients had partial responses, one with hepatocellular carcinoma and two with cutaneous melanoma.

Repertoires were generated with immunoSEQ multiplex PCR, while TCRdb's copy carries only in-frame clones and drops some. The table includes about 79,000 clones, over 75% detected once. This clone was observed a single time. Its antigen is still unknown. Study conclusions and caveats: At 0.1 to 3.0 mg/kg, clonal expansion of CD4+ and CD8+ blood T cells had occurred by week 6.

Germline V CDR1 and CDR2: MNHNS, SASEGT. The CDR3 contains 15 residues. With V trimmed by 4 bases and J by 7 bases, 4 bases remained unmatched. This TCR was recovered from an adult with an advanced solid tumor such as melanoma, head and neck, liver or kidney cancer. The rearrangement links TRBV6-1 to TRBJ1-4; 12 nucleotides agree with TRBD1. The material was CD4+ or CD8+ T cells sorted from blood, obtained in a trial of the OX40 agonist ivuxolimab. Here the CDR3 DNA reads TGTGCCAGCAGTGCTGGGACAGGGGGCAGTGAAAAACTGTTTTTT. Translating gives CASSAGTGGSEKLFF.